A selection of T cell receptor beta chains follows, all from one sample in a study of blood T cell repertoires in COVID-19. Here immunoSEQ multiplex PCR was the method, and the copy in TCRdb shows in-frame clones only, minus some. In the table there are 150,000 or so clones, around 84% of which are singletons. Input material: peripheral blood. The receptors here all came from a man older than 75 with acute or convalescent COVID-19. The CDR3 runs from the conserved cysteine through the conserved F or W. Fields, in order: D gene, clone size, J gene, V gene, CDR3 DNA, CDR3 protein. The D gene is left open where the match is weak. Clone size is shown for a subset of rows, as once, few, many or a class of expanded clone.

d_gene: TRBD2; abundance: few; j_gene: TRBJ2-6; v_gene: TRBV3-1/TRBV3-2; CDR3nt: TGTGCCAGCAGCCCGCCACCTGGGGTAGCGGGGGGCCCTGCTGGGGCCAACGTCCTGACTTTC; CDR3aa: CASSPPPGVAGGPAGANVLTF
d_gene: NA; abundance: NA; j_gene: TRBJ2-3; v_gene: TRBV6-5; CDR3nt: TGTGCCAGCAGTTACTCACGGGAGACCGATACGCAGTATTTT; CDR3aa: CASSYSRETDTQYF
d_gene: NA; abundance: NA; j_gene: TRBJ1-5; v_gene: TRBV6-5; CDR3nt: TGTGCCAGCAGGCGAACAGGGTTCAATCAGCCCCAGCATTTT; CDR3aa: CASRRTGFNQPQHF
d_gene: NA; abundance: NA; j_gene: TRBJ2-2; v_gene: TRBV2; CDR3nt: TGTGCCAGCAGTGCGCAGGGGTTGGGGACCGGGGAGCTGTTTTTT; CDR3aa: CASSAQGLGTGELFF
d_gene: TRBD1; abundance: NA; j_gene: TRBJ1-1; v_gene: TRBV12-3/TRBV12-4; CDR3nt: TGTGCCAGCAACAACAGGGGGCGAACTGAAGCTTTCTTT; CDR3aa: CASNNRGRTEAFF
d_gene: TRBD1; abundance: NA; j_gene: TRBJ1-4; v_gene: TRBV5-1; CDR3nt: TGCGCCAGCCACCAACAGGGGCGAGGTGAAAAACTGTTTTTT; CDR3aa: CASHQQGRGEKLFF
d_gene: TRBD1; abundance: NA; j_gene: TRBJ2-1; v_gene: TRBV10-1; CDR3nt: TGCGCCTCCTCCTCGACAGGGGGCAATGAGCAGTTCTTC; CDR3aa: CASSSTGGNEQFF
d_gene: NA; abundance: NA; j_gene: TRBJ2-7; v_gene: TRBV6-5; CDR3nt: TGTGCCGCCGGAGAAGGGGCCCGTTGGGAGCAGTACTTC; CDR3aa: CAAGEGARWEQYF
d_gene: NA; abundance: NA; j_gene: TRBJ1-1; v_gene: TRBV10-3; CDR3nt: TGTGCCATCAGTCGGGGGACCCGGTTTCTTGGCGGTGCTTTCTTT; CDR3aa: CAISRGTRFLGGAFF
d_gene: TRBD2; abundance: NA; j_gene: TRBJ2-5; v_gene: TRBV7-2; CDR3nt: TGTGCCAGCAGCTTGGGACTAGCCCTCCAGGAGACCCAGTACTTC; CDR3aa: CASSLGLALQETQYF
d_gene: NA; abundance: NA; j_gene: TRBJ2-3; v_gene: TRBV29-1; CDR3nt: TGCAGCGTAGCTCCTACAGGGTTCACAGATACGCAGTATTTT; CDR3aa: CSVAPTGFTDTQYF
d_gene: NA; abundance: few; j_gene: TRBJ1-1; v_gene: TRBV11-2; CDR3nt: TGTGCCAGCAGCTTAGCCAGGGTGGGGAACACTGAAGCTTTCTTT; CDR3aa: CASSLARVGNTEAFF
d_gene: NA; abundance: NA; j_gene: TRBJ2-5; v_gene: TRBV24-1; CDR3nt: TGTGCCACCAGTGATTTCTCGGGGAACCAAGAGACCCAGTACTTC; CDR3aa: CATSDFSGNQETQYF
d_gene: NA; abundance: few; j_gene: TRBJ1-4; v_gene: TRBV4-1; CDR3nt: TGCGCCAGCAGCCAAGATCTCGGGTATAATGAAAAACTGTTTTTT; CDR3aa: CASSQDLGYNEKLFF
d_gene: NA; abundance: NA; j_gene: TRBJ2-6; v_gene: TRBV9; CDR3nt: TGTGCCAGCAGCTCTAGAGGCCAAGCTGCTGGGGCCAACGTCCTGACTTTC; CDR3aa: CASSSRGQAAGANVLTF
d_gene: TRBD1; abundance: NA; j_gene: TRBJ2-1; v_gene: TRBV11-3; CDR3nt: TGTGCCAGCAGCTTAGTAGGACAGGGCCACAATGAGCAGTTCTTC; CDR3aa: CASSLVGQGHNEQFF
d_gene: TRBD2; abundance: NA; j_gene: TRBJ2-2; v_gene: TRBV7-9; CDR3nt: TGTGCCAGCAGCTCGGAGGTAGCGGGGAGTGTCGGGGAGCTGTTTTTT; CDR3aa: CASSSEVAGSVGELFF
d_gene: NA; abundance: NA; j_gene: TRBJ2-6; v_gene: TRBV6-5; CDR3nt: TGTGCCAGCAGTTATAGCTCTGGGGCCAACGTCCTGACTTTC; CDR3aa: CASSYSSGANVLTF
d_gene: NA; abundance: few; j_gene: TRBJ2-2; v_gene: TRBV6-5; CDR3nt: TGTGCCAGCTCCACAGCTTCGAACACCGGGGAGCTGTTTTTT; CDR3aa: CASSTASNTGELFF
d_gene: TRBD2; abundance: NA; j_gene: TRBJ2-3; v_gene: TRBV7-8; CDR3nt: TGTGCCAGCAGATGGGGACTAGCAGCGTCAGATACGCAGTATTTT; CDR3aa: CASRWGLAASDTQYF
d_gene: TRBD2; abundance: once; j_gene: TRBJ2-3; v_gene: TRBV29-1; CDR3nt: TGCAGCGTGGGGGGGAGCGGGGATACGCAGTATTTT; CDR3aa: CSVGGSGDTQYF
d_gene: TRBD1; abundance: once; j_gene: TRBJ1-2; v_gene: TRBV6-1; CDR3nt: TGTGCCAGCAGTGAAGCGCCAGGGGGTAACTATGGCTACACCTTC; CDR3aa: CASSEAPGGNYGYTF
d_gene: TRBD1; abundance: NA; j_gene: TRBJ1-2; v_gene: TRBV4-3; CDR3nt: TGCGCCAGCAGCCAAGATTTATTAGGGACAGGGGGCCTCTATGGCTACACCTTC; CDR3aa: CASSQDLLGTGGLYGYTF
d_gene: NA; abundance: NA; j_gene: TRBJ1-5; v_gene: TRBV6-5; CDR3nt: TGTGCCAGCAGCAGATACAGGGACCGCAATCAGCCCCAGCATTTT; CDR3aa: CASSRYRDRNQPQHF
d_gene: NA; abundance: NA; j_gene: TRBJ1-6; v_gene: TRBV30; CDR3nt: TGTGCCTGGAGCTTCACGAGCTCCTATAATTCACCCCTCCACTTT; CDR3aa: CAWSFTSSYNSPLHF
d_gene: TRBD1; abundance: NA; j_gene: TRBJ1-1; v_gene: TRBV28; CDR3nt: TGTGCCAGCAGTTTGCAGGGGGCACGGAACACTGAAGCTTTCTTT; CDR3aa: CASSLQGARNTEAFF
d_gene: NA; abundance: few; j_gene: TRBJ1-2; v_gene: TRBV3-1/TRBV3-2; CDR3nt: TGTGCCAGCAGCCAAGGAGCGGACTATGGCTACACCTTC; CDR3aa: CASSQGADYGYTF
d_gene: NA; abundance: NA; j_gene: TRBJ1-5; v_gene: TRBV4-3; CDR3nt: TGCGCCAGCAGCCAAGATCTGACAGTTCCCCAGCCCCAGCATTTT; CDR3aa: CASSQDLTVPQPQHF
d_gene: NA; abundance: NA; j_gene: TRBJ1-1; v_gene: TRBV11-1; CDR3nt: TGTGCCAGCAGCCGTATGTTCACTGAAGCTTTCTTT; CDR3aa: CASSRMFTEAFF
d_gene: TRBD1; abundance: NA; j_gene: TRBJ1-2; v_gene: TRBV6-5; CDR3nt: TGTGCCAGCAGTAAGCCGACAGGGAACTATGGCTACACCTTC; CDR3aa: CASSKPTGNYGYTF
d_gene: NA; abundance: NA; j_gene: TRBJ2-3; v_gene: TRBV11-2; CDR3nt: TGTGCCAGCAGCACATACAGAAGAACCACAGATACGCAGTATTTT; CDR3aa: CASSTYRRTTDTQYF
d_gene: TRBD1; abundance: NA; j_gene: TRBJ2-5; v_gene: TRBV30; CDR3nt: TGTGCCTCAAACACCCGGGACAGTCAAGAGACCCAGTACTTC; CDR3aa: CASNTRDSQETQYF
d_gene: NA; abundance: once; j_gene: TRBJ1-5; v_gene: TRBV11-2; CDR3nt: TGTGCCAGCAGCTTAGTTTCGGGGTTTAGCAATCAGCCCCAGCATTTT; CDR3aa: CASSLVSGFSNQPQHF
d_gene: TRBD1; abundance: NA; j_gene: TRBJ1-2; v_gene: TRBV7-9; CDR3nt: TGTGCCAGCAGCCCGCACAGGGGTATGAAGGACTATGGCTACACCTTC; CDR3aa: CASSPHRGMKDYGYTF
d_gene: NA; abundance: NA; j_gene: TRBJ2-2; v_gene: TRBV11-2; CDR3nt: TGTGCCACCCTCAGGTCCGGGGTGGCCGGGGAGCTGTTTTTT; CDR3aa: CATLRSGVAGELFF
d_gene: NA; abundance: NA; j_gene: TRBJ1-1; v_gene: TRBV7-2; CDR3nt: TGTGCCAGCAGCTTAGCGCCGGGAGCTGAAGCTTTCTTT; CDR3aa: CASSLAPGAEAFF
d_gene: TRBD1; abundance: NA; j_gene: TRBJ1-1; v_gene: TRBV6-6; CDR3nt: TGTGCCAGCAGTTACCCGGCAGGGGGCAACACTGAAGCTTTCTTT; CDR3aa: CASSYPAGGNTEAFF
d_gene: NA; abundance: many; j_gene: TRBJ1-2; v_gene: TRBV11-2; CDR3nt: TGTGCCAGCAGTCAAACGATTACAGACTATGGCTACACCTTC; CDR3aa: CASSQTITDYGYTF
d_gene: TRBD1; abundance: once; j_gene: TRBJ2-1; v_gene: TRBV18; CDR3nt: TGTGCCAGCTCACCTCGACAGGGATGGACGAATGAGCAGTTCTTC; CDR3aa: CASSPRQGWTNEQFF
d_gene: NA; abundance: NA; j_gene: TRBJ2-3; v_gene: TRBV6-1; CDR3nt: TGTGCCAGCAGTCTAAACTCGGGACAAGCCGATACGCAGTATTTT; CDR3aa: CASSLNSGQADTQYF
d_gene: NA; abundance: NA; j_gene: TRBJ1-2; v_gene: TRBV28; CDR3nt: TGTGCCAGCAGCCCAGGGACTATCCTGGGTGGCTACACCTTC; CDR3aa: CASSPGTILGGYTF
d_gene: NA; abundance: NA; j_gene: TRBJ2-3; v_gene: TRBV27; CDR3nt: TGTGCCAGCAGTTTATTTAGCGGCACAGATACGCAGTATTTT; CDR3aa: CASSLFSGTDTQYF
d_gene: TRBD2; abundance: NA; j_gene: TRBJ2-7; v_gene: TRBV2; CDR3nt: TGTGCCAGCAGTCCTACTAGCGGGCAGGCTAAGAGGGACTTC; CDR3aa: CASSPTSGQAKRDF
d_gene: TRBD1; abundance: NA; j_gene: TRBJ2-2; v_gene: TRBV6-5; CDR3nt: TGTGCCAGCAGAGGACAGGGGTCCGGGGAGCTGTTTTTT; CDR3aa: CASRGQGSGELFF
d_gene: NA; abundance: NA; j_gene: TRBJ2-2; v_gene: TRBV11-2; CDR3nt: TGTGCCAGCAGTGAGGGTTACACCGGGGAGCTGTTTTTT; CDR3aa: CASSEGYTGELFF
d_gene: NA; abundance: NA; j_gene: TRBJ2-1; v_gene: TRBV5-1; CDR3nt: TGCGCCAGCAGCTCATCGGTGACTCTCCCCTACAATGAGCAGTTCTTC; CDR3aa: CASSSSVTLPYNEQFF
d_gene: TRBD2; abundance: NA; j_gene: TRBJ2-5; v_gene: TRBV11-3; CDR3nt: TGTGCCAGCAGCTTAGATACTAGCGGTAGGGAGACCCAGTACTTC; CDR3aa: CASSLDTSGRETQYF
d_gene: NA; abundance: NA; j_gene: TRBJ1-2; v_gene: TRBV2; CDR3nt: TGTGCCAGCAAAAACACCCTGCTTGACTATGGCTACACCTTC; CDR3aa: CASKNTLLDYGYTF
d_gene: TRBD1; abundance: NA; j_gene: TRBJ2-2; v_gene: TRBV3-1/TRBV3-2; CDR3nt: TGTGCCAGCAGCCAACCCGGGACAGGGGGCCCCGGGGAGCTGTTTTTT; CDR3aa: CASSQPGTGGPGELFF
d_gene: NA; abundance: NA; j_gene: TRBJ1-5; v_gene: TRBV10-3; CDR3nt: TGTGCCATCACCGAACAGGGAAATCAGCCCCAGCATTTT; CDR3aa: CAITEQGNQPQHF
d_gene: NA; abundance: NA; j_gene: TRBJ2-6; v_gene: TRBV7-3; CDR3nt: TGTGCCAGCAGCCCCGGAGGCGTCTCTGGGGCCAACGTCCTGACTTTC; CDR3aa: CASSPGGVSGANVLTF
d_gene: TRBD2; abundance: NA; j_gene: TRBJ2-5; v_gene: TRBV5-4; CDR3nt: TGTGCCGGGGGGGTTAATAACCAAGAGACCCAGTACTTC; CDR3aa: CAGGVNNQETQYF
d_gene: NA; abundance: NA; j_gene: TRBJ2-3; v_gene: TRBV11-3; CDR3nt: TGTGCCAGCAGCTTATTACGAGGGAGCACCGAAGCTACGCAGTATTTT; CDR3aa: CASSLLRGSTEATQYF
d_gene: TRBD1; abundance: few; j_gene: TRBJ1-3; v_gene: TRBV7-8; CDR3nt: TGTGCCAGCAGCCTCGGGACAGGGGGCTCTGGAAACACCATATATTTT; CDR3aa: CASSLGTGGSGNTIYF
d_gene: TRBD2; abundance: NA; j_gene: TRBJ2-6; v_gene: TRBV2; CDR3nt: TGTGCCACCGTAGCGGGGGGCCTGTCTGGGGCCAACGTCCTGACTTTC; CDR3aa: CATVAGGLSGANVLTF
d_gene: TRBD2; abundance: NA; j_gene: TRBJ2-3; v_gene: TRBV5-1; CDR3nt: TGCGCCAGCAGCTCGTCTAGCGGGGGGAGCCCAGATACGCAGTATTTT; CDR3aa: CASSSSSGGSPDTQYF
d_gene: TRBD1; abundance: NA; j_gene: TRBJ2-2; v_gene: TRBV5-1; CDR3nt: TGCGCCAGCAGCTCTAGGGGACAGGGCGGCACCGGGGAGCTGTTTTTT; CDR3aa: CASSSRGQGGTGELFF
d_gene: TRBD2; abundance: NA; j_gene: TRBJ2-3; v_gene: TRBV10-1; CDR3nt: TGCGCCAGCAGCGGACTAGCGCGCACAGATACGCAGTATTTT; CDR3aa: CASSGLARTDTQYF
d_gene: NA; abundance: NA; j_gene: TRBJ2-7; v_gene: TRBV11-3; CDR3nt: TGTGCCAGCAGCTTAAACAGGGTTGCCGAGCAGTACTTC; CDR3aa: CASSLNRVAEQYF